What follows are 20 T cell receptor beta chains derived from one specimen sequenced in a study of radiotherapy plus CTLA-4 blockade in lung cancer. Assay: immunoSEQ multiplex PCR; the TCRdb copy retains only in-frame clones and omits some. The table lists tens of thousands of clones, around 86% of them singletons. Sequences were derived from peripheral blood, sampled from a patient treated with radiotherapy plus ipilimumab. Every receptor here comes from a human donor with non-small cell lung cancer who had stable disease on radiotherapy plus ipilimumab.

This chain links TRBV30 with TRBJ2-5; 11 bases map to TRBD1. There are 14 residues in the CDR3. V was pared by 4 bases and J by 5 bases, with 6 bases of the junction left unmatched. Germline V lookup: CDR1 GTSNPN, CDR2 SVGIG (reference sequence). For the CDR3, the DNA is TGTGCCTGGACTGGACAGGGGGCTTGGGAGACCCAGTACTTC. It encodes CAWTGQGAWETQYF.

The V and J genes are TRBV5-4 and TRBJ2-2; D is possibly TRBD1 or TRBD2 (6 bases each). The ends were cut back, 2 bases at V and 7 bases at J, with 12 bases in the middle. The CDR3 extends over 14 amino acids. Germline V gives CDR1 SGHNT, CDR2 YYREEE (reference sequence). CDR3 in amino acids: CASSLGGLGGELFF. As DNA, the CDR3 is TGTGCCAGCAGCTTAGGGGGGCTTGGCGGGGAGCTGTTTTTT.

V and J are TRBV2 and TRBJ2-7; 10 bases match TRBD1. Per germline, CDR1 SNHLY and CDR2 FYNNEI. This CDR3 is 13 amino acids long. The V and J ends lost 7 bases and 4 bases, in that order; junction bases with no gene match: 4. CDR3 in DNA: TGTGCCAGCATTGGGACAGGGGTTTACGAGCAGTACTTC. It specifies CASIGTGVYEQYF.

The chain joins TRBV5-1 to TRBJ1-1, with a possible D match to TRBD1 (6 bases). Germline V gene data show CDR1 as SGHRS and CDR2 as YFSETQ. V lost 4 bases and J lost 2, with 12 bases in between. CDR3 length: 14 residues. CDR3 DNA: TGCGCCAGCAGCACTACGGACAGAAACACTGAAGCTTTCTTT. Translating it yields CASSTTDRNTEAFF.

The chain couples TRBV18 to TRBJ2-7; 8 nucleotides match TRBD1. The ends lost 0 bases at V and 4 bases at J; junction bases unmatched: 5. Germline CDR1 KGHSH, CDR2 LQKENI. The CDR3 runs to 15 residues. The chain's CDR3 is CASSPPGQGAYEQYF. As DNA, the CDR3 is TGTGCCAGCTCACCACCGGGGCAGGGGGCGTACGAGCAGTACTTC.

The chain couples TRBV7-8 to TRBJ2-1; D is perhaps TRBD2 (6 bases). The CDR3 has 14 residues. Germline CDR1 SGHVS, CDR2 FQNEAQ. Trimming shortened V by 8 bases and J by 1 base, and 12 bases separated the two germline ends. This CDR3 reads CASSSGGSYNEQFF. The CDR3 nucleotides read TGTGCCAGCTCTTCCGGGGGTTCCTACAATGAGCAGTTCTTC.

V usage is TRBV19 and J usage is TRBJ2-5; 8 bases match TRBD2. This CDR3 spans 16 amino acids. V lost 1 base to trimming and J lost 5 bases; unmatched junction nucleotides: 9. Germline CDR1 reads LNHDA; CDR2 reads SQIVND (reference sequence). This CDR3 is CASSIGPAGESETQYF. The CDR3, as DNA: TGTGCCAGTAGTATAGGCCCAGCGGGGGAATCTGAGACCCAGTACTTC.

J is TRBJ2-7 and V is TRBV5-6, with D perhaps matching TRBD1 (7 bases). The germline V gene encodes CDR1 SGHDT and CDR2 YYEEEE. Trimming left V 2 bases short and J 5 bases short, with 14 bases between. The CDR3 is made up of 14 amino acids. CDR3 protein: CASSLRGGGNEQYF. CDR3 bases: TGTGCCAGCAGCTTACGAGGGGGCGGGAACGAGCAGTACTTC. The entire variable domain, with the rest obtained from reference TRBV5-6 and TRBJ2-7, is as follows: DAGVTQSPTHLIKTRGQQVTLRCSPKSGHDTVSWYQQALGQGPQFIFQYYEEEERQRGNFPDRFSGHQFPNYSSELNVNALLLGDSALYLCASSLRGGGNEQYFGPGTRLTVT.

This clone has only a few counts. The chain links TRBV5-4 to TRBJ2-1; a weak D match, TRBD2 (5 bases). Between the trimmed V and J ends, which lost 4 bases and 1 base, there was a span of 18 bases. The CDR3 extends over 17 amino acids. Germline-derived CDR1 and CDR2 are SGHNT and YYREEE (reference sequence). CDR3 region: CASSHSLRTLSYNEQFF. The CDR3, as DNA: TGTGCCAGCAGCCATTCCCTCAGGACTTTATCCTACAATGAGCAGTTCTTC.

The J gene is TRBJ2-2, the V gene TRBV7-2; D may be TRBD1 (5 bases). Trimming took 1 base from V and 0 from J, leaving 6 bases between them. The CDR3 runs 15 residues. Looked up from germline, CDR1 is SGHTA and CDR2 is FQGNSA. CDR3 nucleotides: TGTGCCAGCAGCTTAGAAGGGGCGAACACCGGGGAGCTGTTTTTT. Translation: CASSLEGANTGELFF.

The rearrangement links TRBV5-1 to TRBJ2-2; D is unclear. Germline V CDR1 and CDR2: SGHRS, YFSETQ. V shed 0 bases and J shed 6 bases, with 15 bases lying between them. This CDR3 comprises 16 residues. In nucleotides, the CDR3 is TGCGCCAGCAGCTTGGAACCGAACCGCCCGGCCGGGGAGCTGTTTTTT. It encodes CASSLEPNRPAGELFF.

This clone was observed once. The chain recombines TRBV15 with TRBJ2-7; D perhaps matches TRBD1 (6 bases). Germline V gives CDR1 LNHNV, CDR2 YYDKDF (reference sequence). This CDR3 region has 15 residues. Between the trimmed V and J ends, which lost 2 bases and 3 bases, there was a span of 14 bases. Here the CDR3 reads CATSRPTGLIYEQYF. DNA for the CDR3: TGTGCCACCAGCAGACCTACAGGGTTAATCTACGAGCAGTACTTC.

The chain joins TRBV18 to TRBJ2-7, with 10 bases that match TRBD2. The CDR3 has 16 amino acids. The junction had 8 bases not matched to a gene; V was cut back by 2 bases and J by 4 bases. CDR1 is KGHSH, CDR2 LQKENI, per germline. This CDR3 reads CASSPGRAGGGYEQYF. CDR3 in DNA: TGTGCCAGCTCACCAGGACGAGCGGGAGGGGGGTACGAGCAGTACTTC. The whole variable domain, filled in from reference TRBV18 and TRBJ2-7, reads NAGVMQNPRHLVRRRGQEARLRCSPMKGHSHVYWYRQLPEEGLKFMVYLQKENIIDESGMPKERFSAEFPKEGPSILRIQQVVRGDSAAYFCASSPGRAGGGYEQYFGPGTRLTVT.

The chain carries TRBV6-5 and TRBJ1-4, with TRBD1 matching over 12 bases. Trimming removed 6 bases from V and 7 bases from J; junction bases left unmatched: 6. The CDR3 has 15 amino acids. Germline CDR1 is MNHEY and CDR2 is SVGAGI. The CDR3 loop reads CASRSGGQGAEKLFF. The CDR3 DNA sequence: TGTGCCAGCAGGAGCGGGGGACAGGGGGCTGAAAAACTGTTTTTT.

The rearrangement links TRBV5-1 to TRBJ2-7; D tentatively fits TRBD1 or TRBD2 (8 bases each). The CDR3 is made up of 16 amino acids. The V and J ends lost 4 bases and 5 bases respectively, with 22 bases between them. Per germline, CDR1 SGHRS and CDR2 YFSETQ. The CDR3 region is CASSPRIAGQVDEQYF. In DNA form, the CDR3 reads TGCGCCAGCAGCCCGAGGATAGCGGGACAGGTTGACGAGCAGTACTTC. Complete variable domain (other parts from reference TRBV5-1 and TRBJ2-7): KAGVTQTPRYLIKTRGQQVTLSCSPISGHRSVSWYQQTPGQGLQFLFEYFSETQRNKGNFPGRFSGRQFSNSRSEMNVSTLELGDSALYLCASSPRIAGQVDEQYFGPGTRLTVT.

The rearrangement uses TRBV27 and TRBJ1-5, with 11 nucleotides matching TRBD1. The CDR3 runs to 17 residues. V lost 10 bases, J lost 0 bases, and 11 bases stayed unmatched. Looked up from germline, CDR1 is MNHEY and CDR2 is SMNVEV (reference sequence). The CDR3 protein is CATRSGTGGNSNQPQHF. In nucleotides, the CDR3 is TGTGCCACCCGCTCCGGGACAGGGGGAAATAGCAATCAGCCCCAGCATTTT.

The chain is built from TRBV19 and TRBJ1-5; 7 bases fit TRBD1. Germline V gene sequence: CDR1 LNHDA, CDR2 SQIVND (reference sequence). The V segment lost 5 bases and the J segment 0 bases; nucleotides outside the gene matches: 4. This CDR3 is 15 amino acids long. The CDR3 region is CASSPGQNSNQPQHF. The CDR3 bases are TGTGCCAGTAGTCCGGGACAGAATAGCAATCAGCCCCAGCATTTT.

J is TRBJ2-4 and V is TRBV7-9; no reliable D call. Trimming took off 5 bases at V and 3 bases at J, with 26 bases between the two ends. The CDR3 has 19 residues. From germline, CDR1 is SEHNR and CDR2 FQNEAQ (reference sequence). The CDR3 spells CASSRLPQTKETVKNIQYF. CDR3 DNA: TGTGCCAGCAGCCGTCTCCCTCAGACAAAAGAGACGGTCAAAAACATTCAGTACTTC.

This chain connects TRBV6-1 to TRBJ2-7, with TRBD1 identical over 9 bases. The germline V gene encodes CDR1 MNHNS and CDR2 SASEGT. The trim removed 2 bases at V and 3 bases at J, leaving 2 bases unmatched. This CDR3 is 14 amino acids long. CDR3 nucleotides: TGTGCCAGCAGTGAAAGGGACAGGGACTACGAGCAGTACTTC. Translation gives CASSERDRDYEQYF.

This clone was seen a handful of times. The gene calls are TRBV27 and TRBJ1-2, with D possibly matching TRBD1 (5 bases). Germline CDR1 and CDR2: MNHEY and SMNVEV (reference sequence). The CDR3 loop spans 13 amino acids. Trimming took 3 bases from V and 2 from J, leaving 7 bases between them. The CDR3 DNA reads TGTGCCAGCAGTTTTGAGGGGAACTATGGCTACACCTTC. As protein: CASSFEGNYGYTF.